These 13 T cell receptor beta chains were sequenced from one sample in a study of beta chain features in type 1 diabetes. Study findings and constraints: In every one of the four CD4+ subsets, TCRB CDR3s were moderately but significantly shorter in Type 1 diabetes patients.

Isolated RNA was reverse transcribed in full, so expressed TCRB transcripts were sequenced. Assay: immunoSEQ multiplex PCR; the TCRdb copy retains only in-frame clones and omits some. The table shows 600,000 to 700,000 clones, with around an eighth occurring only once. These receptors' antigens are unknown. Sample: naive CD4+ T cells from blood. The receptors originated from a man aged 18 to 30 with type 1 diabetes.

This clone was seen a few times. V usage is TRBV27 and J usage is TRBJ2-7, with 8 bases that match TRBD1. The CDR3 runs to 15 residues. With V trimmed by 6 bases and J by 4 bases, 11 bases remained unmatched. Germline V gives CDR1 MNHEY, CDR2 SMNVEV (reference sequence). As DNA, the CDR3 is TGTGCCAGCAGAAAAGGCACAGGGGGATCGTACGAGCAGTACTTC. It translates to CASRKGTGGSYEQYF.

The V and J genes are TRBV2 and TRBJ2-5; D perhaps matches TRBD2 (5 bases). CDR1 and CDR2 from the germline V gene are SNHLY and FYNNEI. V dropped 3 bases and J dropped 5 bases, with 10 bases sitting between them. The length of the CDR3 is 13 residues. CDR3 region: CASSERESETQYF. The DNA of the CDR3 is TGTGCCAGCAGTGAGAGGGAATCGGAGACCCAGTACTTC.

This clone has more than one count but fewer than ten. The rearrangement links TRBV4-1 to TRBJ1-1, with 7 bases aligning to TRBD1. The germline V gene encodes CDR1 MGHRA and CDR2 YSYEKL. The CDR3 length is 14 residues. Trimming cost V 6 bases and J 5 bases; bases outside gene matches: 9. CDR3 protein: CASRPAQGRTEAFF. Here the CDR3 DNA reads TGCGCCAGCAGACCCGCACAGGGGAGGACTGAAGCTTTCTTT.

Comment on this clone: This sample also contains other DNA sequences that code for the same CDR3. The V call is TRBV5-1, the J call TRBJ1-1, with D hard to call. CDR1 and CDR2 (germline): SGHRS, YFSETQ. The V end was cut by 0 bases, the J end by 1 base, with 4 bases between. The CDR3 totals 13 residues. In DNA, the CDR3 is TGCGCCAGCAGCTTGGGAGGGAACACTGAAGCTTTCTTT. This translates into CASSLGGNTEAFF.

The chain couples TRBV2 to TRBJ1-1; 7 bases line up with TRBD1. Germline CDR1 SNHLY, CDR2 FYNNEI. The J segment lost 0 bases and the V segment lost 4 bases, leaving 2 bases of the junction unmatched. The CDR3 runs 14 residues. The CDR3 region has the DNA TGTGCCAGCAGTGGACAGGGCTTGAACACTGAAGCTTTCTTT. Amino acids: CASSGQGLNTEAFF. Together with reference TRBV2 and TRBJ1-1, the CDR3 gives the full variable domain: EPEVTQTPSHQVTQMGQEVILRCVPISNHLYFYWYRQILGQKVEFLVSFYNNEISEKSEIFDDQFSVERPDGSNFTLKIRSTKLEDSAMYFCASSGQGLNTEAFFGQGTRLTVV.

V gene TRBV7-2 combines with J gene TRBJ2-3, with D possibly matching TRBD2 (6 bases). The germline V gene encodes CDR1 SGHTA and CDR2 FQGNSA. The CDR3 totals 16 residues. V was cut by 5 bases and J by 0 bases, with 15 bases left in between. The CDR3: CASSQGIAASTDTQYF. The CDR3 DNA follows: TGTGCCAGCAGCCAAGGGATAGCGGCGAGCACAGATACGCAGTATTTT. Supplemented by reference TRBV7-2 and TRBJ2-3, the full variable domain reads GAGVSQSPSNKVTEKGKDVELRCDPISGHTALYWYRQSLGQGLEFLIYFQGNSAPDKSGLPSDRFSAERTGGSVSTLTIQRTQQEDSAVYLCASSQGIAASTDTQYFGPGTRLTVL.

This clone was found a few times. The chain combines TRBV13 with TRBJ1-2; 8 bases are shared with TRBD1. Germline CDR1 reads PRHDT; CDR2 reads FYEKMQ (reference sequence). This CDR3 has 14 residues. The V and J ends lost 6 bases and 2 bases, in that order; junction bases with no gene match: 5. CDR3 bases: TGTGCCAGCAGAGAGGACAGGGCGAACTATGGCTACACCTTC. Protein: CASREDRANYGYTF.

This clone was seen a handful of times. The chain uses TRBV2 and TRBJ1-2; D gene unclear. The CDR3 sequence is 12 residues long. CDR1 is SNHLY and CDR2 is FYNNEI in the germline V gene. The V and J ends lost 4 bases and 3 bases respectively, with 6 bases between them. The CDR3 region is CASSGVDYGYTF. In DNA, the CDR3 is TGTGCCAGCAGTGGGGTGGACTATGGCTACACCTTC.

This chain's CDR3 is CASSQDWFDRGAQFF. Written as DNA, the CDR3 is TGCGCCAGCAGCCAAGATTGGTTCGACAGGGGCGCCCAGTTCTTC. The chain employs TRBV4-1 and TRBJ2-1; 8 nucleotides line up with TRBD1. The V and J ends lost 0 bases and 13 bases, in that order; junction bases with no gene match: 11. The CDR3 has 15 residues. Germline CDR1 MGHRA, CDR2 YSYEKL.

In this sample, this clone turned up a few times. Written as DNA, the CDR3 is TGTGCCAGCAGCTTGGGAGGCTGGTATGGCTACACCTTC. Translating it yields CASSLGGWYGYTF. The rearrangement uses TRBV7-9 and TRBJ1-2; the D is unclear. V gave up 3 bases and J gave up 5 bases, with 10 bases separating them. Germline V CDR1 and CDR2: SEHNR, FQNEAQ (reference sequence). The CDR3 extends over 13 amino acids.

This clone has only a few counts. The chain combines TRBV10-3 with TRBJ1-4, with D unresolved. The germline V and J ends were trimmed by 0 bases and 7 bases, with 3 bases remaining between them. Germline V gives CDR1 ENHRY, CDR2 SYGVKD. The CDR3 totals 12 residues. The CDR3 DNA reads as TGTGCCATCAGTGAGTCGAGTGAAAAACTGTTTTTT. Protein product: CAISESSEKLFF.

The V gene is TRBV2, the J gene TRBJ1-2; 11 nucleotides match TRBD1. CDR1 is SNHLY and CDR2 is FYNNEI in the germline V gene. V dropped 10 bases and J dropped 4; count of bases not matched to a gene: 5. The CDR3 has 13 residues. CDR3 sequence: CATRGQGGYGYTF. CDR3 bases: TGTGCCACCCGGGGACAGGGGGGCTATGGCTACACCTTC.

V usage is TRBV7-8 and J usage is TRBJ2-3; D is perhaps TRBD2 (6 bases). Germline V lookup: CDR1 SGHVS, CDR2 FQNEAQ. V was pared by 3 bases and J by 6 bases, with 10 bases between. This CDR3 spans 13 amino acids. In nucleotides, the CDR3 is TGTGCCAGCAGCTTCGGGACTGGTGATACGCAGTATTTT. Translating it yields CASSFGTGDTQYF.